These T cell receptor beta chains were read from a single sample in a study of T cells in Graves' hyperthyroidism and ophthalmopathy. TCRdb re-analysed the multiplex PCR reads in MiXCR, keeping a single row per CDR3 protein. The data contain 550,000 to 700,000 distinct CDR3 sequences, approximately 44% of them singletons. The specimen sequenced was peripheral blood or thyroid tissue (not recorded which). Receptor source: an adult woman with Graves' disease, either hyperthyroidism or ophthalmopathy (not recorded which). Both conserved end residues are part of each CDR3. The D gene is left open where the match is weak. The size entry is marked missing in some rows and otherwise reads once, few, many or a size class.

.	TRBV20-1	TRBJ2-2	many	TGCAGTGCTAGCTGGAGCCCGGTTCCCGGGGAGCTGTTTTTT	CSASWSPVPGELFF
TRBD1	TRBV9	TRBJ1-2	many	TGTGCCAGCAGCGGACGGACAGGGTGGGATGGCTACACCTTC	CASSGRTGWDGYTF
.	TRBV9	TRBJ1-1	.	TGTGCCAGCAGCGGATCCCGGGACGGGTTGGCTGAAGCTTTCTTT	CASSGSRDGLAEAFF
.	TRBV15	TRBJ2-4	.	TGTGCCACCAGCACGACGCTACAGGGTGAAAACATTCAGTACTTC	CATSTTLQGENIQYF
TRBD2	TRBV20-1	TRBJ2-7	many	TGCAGTTTTTTTCTAGCGGGAAGCTCCTACGAGCAGTACTTC	CSFFLAGSSYEQYF
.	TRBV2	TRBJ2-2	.	TGTGCCAGCAGTGAGAACCTAAACACCGGGGAGCTGTTTTTT	CASSENLNTGELFF
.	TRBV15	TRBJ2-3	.	TGTGCCGACTGGAAGGATACGCAGTATTTT	CADWKDTQYF
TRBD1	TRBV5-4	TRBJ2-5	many	TGTGCCAGCAGCTTGGTACCGGACAGGGGCCAAGAGACCCAGTACTTC	CASSLVPDRGQETQYF
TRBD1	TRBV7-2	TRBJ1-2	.	TGTGCCAGCAGCCCAGGGGACAGGGTGATCTCTGGCTACACCTTC	CASSPGDRVISGYTF
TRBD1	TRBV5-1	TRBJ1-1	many	TGCGCCAGCAGCCAGTCCCGGGACAGATCACTTCGGGATACTGAAGCTTTCTTT	CASSQSRDRSLRDTEAFF
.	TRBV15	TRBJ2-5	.	TGTGCCACAACAGGGCCCTCGGGAGAGACCCAGTACTTC	CATTGPSGETQYF
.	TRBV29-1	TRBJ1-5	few	TGCAGCGTTAAGGACCTTCAAAGGGGCAATCAGCCCCAGCATTTT	CSVKDLQRGNQPQHF
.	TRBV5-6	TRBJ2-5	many	TGTGCCAGCAGCTCGATGGGCCTTCATCAAGAGACCCAGTACTTC	CASSSMGLHQETQYF
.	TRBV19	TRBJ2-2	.	TGTGCCAGTAGCCCGGCGGGGAGGACCGGGGAGCTGTTTTTT	CASSPAGRTGELFF
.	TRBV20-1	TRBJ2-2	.	TGCAGTGCTTTACCGGGGCCCACCGGGGAGCTGTTTTTT	CSALPGPTGELFF
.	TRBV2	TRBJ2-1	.	TGTGCCAGCAGTGACATTTATAGCAATGAGCAGTTCTTC	CASSDIYSNEQFF
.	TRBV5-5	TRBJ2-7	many	TGTGCCAGCAGCTTGGAGCGCAGGGTCGAATACTTC	CASSLERRVEYF
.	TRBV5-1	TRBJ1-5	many	TGCGCCAGCAGTGCAGGGATCAATCAGCCCCAGCATTTT	CASSAGINQPQHF
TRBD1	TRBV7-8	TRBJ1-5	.	TGTGCCAGCAGAACGGACAGGGGTTCGAATCAGCCCCAGCATTTT	CASRTDRGSNQPQHF
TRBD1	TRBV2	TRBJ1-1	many	TGTGCCAGCACCGCGACAGGGCGTGGAGCTTTCTTT	CASTATGRGAFF
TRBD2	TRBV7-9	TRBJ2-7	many	TGTGCCGGCGGGTGGGAGGGCGAGCAGTACTTC	CAGGWEGEQYF
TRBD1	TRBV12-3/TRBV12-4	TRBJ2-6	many	TGTGCCAGCAGCTCAAGACAGGGCGGTCGGCTTGGGGCCAACGTCCTGACTTTC	CASSSRQGGRLGANVLTF
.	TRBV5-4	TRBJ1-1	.	TGTGCCAGCAGCTTGGCAGGGGCGGGGTACCCTGAAGCTTTCTTT	CASSLAGAGYPEAFF
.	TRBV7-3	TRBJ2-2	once	TGTGCCAGCAGCTTTGGGGGGTCGAACACCGGGGAGCTGTTTTTT	CASSFGGSNTGELFF
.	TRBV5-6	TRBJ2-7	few	TGTGCCAGCAGCTCCGTACGTCTAGGGGTTTACGAGCAGTACTTC	CASSSVRLGVYEQYF
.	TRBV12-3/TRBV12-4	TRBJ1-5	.	TGTGCCAGCAGAAAGGGGGGTACCCTTAGCACTCAGCCCCAGCATTTT	CASRKGGTLSTQPQHF
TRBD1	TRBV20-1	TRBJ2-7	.	TGCAGTGCTACCCCCGGACAGGGGGTTTTCTTC	CSATPGQGVFF
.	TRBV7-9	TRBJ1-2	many	TGTGCCAGCAGCTACAGACCCGTCTATGGCTACACCTTC	CASSYRPVYGYTF
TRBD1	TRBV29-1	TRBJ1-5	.	TGCAGCGCTCAGGGGGTTGGTCAGCCCCAGCATTTT	CSAQGVGQPQHF
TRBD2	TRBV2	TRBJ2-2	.	TGTGCCAGCGCCACTAGCGGGCGGGCAACCGGGGAGCTGTTTTTT	CASATSGRATGELFF
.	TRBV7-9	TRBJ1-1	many	TGTGCCAGCACTCGAATGGGGGGAGAAGAATCGGCTTTCTTT	CASTRMGGEESAFF
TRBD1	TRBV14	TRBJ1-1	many	TGTGCCAGCAGCTGCCGGGACAGGGAGCTCAGAGGGGTTCGGCGCACTGAAGCTTTCTTT	CASSCRDRELRGVRRTEAFF
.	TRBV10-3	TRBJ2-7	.	TGTGCCATCAGTGGGGGGGGCCCTTCCTACGAGCAGTACTTC	CAISGGGPSYEQYF
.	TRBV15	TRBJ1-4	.	TGTGCCACCGGGGGGGGGAACCGAGAAAAACTGTTTTTT	CATGGGNREKLFF
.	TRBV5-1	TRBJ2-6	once	TGCGCCAGCAGCTTGGTAGGGGTCAGCTCTGGGGCCAACGTCCTGACTTTC	CASSLVGVSSGANVLTF
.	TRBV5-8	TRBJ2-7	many	TGTGCCAGCAGCCTTCCCGGGACACATAAAGCGGGGGAGCAGTACTTC	CASSLPGTHKAGEQYF
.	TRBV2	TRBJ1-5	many	TGTGCCAGCAGTGAACTTGGACAGTCCGGTCAGCCCCAGCATTTT	CASSELGQSGQPQHF
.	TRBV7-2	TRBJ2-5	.	TGTGCCAGCAGCTCCTACGAGTACTTC	CASSSYEYF
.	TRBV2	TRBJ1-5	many	TGTGCCAGCAGCGAAACAAGGAGGGTTGGGCAATATCAGCCCCAGCATTTT	CASSETRRVGQYQPQHF
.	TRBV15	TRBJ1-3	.	TGTGCCACCAGCTCGGGGAGCTCTGGAAACACCATATATTTT	CATSSGSSGNTIYF
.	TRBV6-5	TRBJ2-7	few	TGTGCCAGCGGTCCGGGAGTGACCGGGGAGCTGTACTTC	CASGPGVTGELYF
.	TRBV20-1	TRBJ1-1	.	TGCAGTGCTAGGGTTAGCACTGAAGCTTTCTTT	CSARVSTEAFF
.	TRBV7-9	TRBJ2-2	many	TGTGCCAGCAGGCGGAGTACCGGGGAGCTGTTTTTT	CASRRSTGELFF
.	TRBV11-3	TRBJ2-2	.	TGTGCCAGCAGCAACCCTGGAGGTTTCACCGGGGAGCTGTTTTTT	CASSNPGGFTGELFF
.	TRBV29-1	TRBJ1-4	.	TGCAGCGTTAAGGGGACATGGGCTAATGAAAAACTGTTTTTT	CSVKGTWANEKLFF
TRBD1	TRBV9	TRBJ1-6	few	TGTGCCAGCAGCGGCACCTCCGGGACAGGGGGCTCACCCCTCCACTTT	CASSGTSGTGGSPLHF
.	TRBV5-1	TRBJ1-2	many	TGCGCCAGCAGCTTGCTCAGGGACTATGGCTACACCTTC	CASSLLRDYGYTF
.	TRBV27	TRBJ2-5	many	TGTGCCAGCAGTTTGGCCGGGAAAGAAGAGACCCAGTACTTC	CASSLAGKEETQYF
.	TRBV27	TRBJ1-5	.	TGTGCCAGCAGTTTAAATTGGAGGTCGAGGAATCAGCCCCAGCATTTT	CASSLNWRSRNQPQHF
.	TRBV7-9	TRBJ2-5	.	TGTGCCAGCAGCGGAAGGAGAGGGGAGACCCAGTACTTC	CASSGRRGETQYF